The present T cell receptor beta chain was sequenced within a study of Tregs in tolerant kidney transplant recipients. Study-wide points: Expanding Tregs on activated donor B cells appeared to best identify donor-specific TCRbeta clones. This study did not directly address biological reproducibility. Few patients were studied, so findings need validation in larger groups.

Details on this clone: Its antigen remains unknown.

Sequencing was performed with immunoSEQ multiplex PCR; in TCRdb, only in-frame clones are kept and a portion is missing. The table shows under 300,000 clones, with 84% occurring only once. V lost 5 bases, J lost 5 bases, and 12 bases lay in between. The CDR3 length is 13 residues. CDR1 is SGHTA, CDR2 FQGTGA, per germline. CD4+CD25+CD127- Tregs, CD4+CD25- non-Tregs, CD4 and CD8 cells were sorted. The sequenced sample consisted of CD4+ T cells from blood. This sequence originates from a human donor in good health. The chain is built from TRBV7-3 and TRBJ2-5; possibly TRBD1 for D (6 bases). The CDR3 sequence: CASSQDREETQYF. In nucleotides, the CDR3 is TGTGCCAGCAGCCAGGACAGAGAGGAGACCCAGTACTTC. The whole variable domain, remainder taken from reference TRBV7-3 and TRBJ2-5, is GAGVSQTPSNKVTEKGKYVELRCDPISGHTALYWYRQSLGQGPEFLIYFQGTGAADDSGLPNDRFFAVRPEGSVSTLKIQRTERGDSAVYLCASSQDREETQYFGPGTRLLVL.